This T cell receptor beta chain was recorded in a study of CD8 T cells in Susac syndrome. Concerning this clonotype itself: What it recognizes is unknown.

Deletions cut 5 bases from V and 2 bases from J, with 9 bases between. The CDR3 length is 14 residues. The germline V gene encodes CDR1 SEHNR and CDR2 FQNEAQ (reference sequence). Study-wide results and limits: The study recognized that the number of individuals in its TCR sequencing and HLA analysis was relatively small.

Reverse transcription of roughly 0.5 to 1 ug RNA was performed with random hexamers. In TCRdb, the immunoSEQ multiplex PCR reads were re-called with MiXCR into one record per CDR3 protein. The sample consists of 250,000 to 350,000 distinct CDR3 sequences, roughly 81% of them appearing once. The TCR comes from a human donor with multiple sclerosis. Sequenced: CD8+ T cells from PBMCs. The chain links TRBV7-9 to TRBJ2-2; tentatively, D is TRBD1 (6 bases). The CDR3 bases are TGTGCCAGCAGCCCGGACAGCAACACCGGGGAGCTGTTTTTT. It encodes CASSPDSNTGELFF.